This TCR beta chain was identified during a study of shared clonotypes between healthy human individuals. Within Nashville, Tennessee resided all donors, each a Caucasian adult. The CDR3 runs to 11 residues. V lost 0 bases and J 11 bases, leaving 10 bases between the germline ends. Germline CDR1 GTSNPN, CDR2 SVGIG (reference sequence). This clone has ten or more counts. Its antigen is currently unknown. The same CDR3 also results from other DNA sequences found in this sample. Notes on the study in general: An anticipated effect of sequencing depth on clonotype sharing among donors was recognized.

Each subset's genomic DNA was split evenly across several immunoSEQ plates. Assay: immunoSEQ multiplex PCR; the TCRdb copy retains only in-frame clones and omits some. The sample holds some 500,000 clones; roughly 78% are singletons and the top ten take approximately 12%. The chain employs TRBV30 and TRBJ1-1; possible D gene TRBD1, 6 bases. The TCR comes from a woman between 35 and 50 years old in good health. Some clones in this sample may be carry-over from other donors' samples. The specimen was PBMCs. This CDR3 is CAWSVHRAAFF. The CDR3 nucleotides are TGTGCCTGGAGTGTACACAGGGCCGCTTTCTTT.